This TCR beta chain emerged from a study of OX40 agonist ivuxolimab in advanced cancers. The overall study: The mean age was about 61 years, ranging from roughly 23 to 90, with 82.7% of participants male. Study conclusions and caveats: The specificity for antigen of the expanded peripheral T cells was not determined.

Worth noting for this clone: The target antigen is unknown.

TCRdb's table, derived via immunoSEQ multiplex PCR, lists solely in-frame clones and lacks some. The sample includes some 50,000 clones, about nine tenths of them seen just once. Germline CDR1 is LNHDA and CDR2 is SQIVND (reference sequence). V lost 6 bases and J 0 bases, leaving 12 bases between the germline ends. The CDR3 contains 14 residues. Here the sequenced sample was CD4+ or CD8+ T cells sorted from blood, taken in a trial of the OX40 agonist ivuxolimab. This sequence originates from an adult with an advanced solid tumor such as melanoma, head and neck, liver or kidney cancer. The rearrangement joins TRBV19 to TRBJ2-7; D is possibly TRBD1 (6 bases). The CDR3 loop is CASRIDRFSYEQYF. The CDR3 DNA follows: TGTGCCAGTAGGATCGACAGGTTCTCCTACGAGCAGTACTTC. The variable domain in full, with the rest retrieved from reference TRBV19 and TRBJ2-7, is DGGITQSPKYLFRKEGQNVTLSCEQNLNHDAMYWYRQDPGQGLRLIYYSQIVNDFQKGDIAEGYSVSREKKESFPLTVTSAQKNPTAFYLCASRIDRFSYEQYFGPGTRLTVT.